The rows below give T cell receptor beta chains drawn from one sample of a study of immune characteristics of hereditary and idiopathic chronic pancreatitis. TCRdb keeps only in-frame clones here, not all; method: immunoSEQ multiplex PCR. The table lists about 14,000 clones, 70% to 75% of them singletons. The sequencing input was pancreas tissue with hereditary chronic pancreatitis. Receptors originate from a human donor with chronic pancreatitis. Both conserved end residues are part of each CDR3. The D gene is left open where the match is weak. Part of the rows lack a size; the others show once, few, many or a class for expanded clones.

j_call clone_size v_call d_call cdr3_nt cdr3_aa
TRBJ1-2 - TRBV7-2 - TGTGCCAGCAGCGTCACCGGGACGGCGTATGGCTACACCTTC CASSVTGTAYGYTF
TRBJ1-2 - TRBV28 TRBD1 TGTGCCAGCAGTTCCGGGACAGGGGTTACCTATGGCTACACCTTC CASSSGTGVTYGYTF
TRBJ1-1 - TRBV7-9 - TGTGCCAGCAGCCTCTGGGGGGACACTGAAGCTTTCTTT CASSLWGDTEAFF
TRBJ1-4 - TRBV7-6 - TGTGCCAGCAGCTTGGGCCCGGAGGGCGTGGGAAAACTGTTTTTT CASSLGPEGVGKLFF
TRBJ2-7 - TRBV18 - TGTGCCAGCTCACTTTTCTCCTACGAGCAGTACTTC CASSLFSYEQYF
TRBJ1-1 - TRBV30 - TGTGCCTGGAACATAATGTGGGGACTCAAGAACACTGAAGCTTTCTTT CAWNIMWGLKNTEAFF
TRBJ1-4 - TRBV3-1/TRBV3-2 - TGTGCCAGCAGCCAAGGGGGGGCCACCCCAAATGAAAAACTGTTTTTT CASSQGGATPNEKLFF
TRBJ2-7 - TRBV3-1/TRBV3-2 - TGTGCCAGCAGTCGTCGCGGGGCACCTTCCTACGAGCAGTACTTC CASSRRGAPSYEQYF
TRBJ1-5 medium-sized TRBV28 - TGTGCCAGCAGTTTAGCCCTCTCGGGGGAGAATCAGCCCCAGCATTTT CASSLALSGENQPQHF
TRBJ2-3 - TRBV7-9 - TGTGCCAGCACTTCGGGCGGGCCCCCAGATACGCAGTATTTT CASTSGGPPDTQYF
TRBJ1-6 - TRBV24-1 - TGTGCCACCAGTGATGGCTCCTATAATTCACCCCTCCACTTT CATSDGSYNSPLHF
TRBJ1-4 - TRBV18 TRBD1 TGTGCCAGCTCACTCGTAATTGACGGGACAGGGCGTGAAAAACTGTTTTTT CASSLVIDGTGREKLFF
TRBJ1-2 - TRBV18 - TGTGCCAGCTCCCTGGGATCGAACGGAGGTGGCTACACCTTC CASSLGSNGGGYTF
TRBJ2-2 - TRBV7-8 - TGTGCCAGCAGCAGGGGAGGGGAGCTGTTTTTT CASSRGGELFF
TRBJ2-2 few TRBV7-3 - TGTGCCAGCAGCTCCCCGGGGGCGCAAACCGGGGAGCTGTTTTTT CASSSPGAQTGELFF
TRBJ1-3 few TRBV28 - TGTGCCAGCAGCAACCTCCATATCTCTGGAAACACCATATATTTT CASSNLHISGNTIYF
TRBJ1-5 few TRBV20-1 - TGCAGTGCCGGGCAGCCCCAGCATTTT CSAGQPQHF
TRBJ2-7 - TRBV19 - TGTGCCAGTAGTGGGCCTGGCTTCTACGAGCAGTACTTC CASSGPGFYEQYF
TRBJ2-1 - TRBV18 - TGTGCCAGCTCACGATCGGGGCCCAATGAGCAGTTCTTC CASSRSGPNEQFF
TRBJ1-2 - TRBV12-3/TRBV12-4 TRBD1 TGTGCCAGCGCTCGGGGGACAGACGGCTACACCTTC CASARGTDGYTF
TRBJ2-1 few TRBV9 - TGTGCCAGCAGCGTAGCTTCCGGGGGAGGCCACTGGGCGGAGCAGTTCTTC CASSVASGGGHWAEQFF
TRBJ1-4 - TRBV18 TRBD1 TGTGCCAGCTCACCACGACAGGGGGACCCTGAAAAACTGTTTTTT CASSPRQGDPEKLFF
TRBJ2-7 - TRBV7-8 TRBD2 TGTGCCAGCAGCTCACGGACTAGCGGGAGCTCCTACGAGCAGTACTTC CASSSRTSGSSYEQYF